This TCR beta chain was sequenced in a study of metastatic and nonmetastatic thyroid tumors (dated by TCRdb to 2020 to 2021). In the study overall: Repertoires were compared across peripheral blood and tumor or nodule tissue samples from malignant and benign thyroid patients. General findings and caveats noted by the study authors: In both blood and tumor samples, TCR beta diversity was reported to be significantly higher in malignant tumors than in benign nodules.

Libraries were prepared through PCR. The data were produced on an Illumina HiSeq 4000. High-throughput sequencing was used to profile the TCR beta-chain CDR3 region of every patient. Per the authors' processing: CDR3 differences across clinicopathological groups were used to build a classifier for discriminating distant-metastatic papillary thyroid cancer patients. The Shannon index was used to assess repertoire diversity, and the Morisita-Horn index was used to assess tumor-blood repertoire similarity. The public reads were quality trimmed at Q25 with fastp and then assembled into clones with MiXCR by TCRdb, keeping productive beta chains. What appears here as the V and J calls and clone size reflects TCRdb's work, not the paper's. This sample holds about 43,000 clones; about 3.3% were observed only once. The top ten clonotypes cover approximately 9.6% of the sample. Counted from cysteine to phenylalanine, this CDR3 has 15 amino acids. The sequence is cut down to CDR3 DNA, 45 bases in frame from base 1. Relative to germline, V is 2 bases shorter and J is 5 bases shorter, with 15 bases between their ends. Based on the germline V gene, the CDR1 and CDR2 sequences are MNHNS and SASEGT.

This clone was counted many times. Its target antigen remains unknown. Base-call qualities are not available, and no considerably larger clone is one nucleotide away. No patient had received any treatment before thyroid surgery. The study retrospectively analysed patient clinical samples collected from about 2012 to 2019 using T-cell receptor beta sequencing. This clonotype was sampled from a female donor with papillary thyroid cancer or a benign thyroid nodule (not recorded which). Some clones in this sample may be carry-over from other donors' samples. This sequence uses TRBV6-1 and TRBJ2-5; D gene: possibly TRBD2, on 6 matching bases. The sequenced sample consisted of blood. The DNA reads as follows: TGTGCCAGCAGTGAATCGGGGGTGACGAAGGAGACCCAGTACTTC. This gives the protein CASSESGVTKETQYF.